The 25 T cell receptor beta chains below were found in one sample sequenced in a study of cytomegalovirus exposure and HLA in healthy donors (dated by TCRdb to about 2017). Library generation was performed with the immunoSEQ multiplex PCR assay. A mixture of 60 forward primers for TCR Vbeta segments and 13 reverse primers for TCR Jbeta segments was used in the multiplex PCR. The immuneACCESS repertoire file appears here via TCRdb, limited to in-frame rearrangements. These files lack a portion of the clones; in checked studies, under half of the deficit traces to unresolved V genes, and the cause of the others is not known. A total of more than 100,000 clones appear in this sample, approximately 8.9% of them only once. Clones ranked in the top ten supply 5.5% to 8% of the sample. What was sequenced was PBMCs. The receptors shown here come from a middle-aged woman in good health and CMV-seropositive.

This clone showed up just a few times. The chain combines TRBV5-4 with TRBJ1-1; D gene unclear. Germline-derived CDR1 and CDR2 are SGHNT and YYREEE (reference sequence). This CDR3 contains 13 residues. V lost 0 bases and J 1 base, leaving 4 bases between the germline ends. The CDR3 DNA reads as TGTGCCAGCAGCTTGGAGCAGAACACTGAAGCTTTCTTT. Translation gives CASSLEQNTEAFF.

This clone was detected only a few times. CDR3 in DNA: TGTGCCAGCAGCGCCATTGGGACAGATGGCTACACCTTC. Its protein is CASSAIGTDGYTF. The rearrangement uses TRBV2 and TRBJ1-2, with 7 bases identical to TRBD1. Germline-derived CDR1 and CDR2 are SNHLY and FYNNEI. The CDR3 length is 13 residues. J lost 6 bases, V lost 6 bases, and 7 bases had no gene match.

This clone was detected a few times. This chain connects TRBV6-1 to TRBJ2-1; 9 bases map to TRBD1. CDR3 length equals 15 residues. Unmatched junction bases numbered 5, after V lost 4 bases and J lost 4 bases. CDR1 MNHNS and CDR2 SASEGT come from the germline V gene. In DNA form, the CDR3 reads TGTGCCAGCAGTGCGCGGGACAGGGAGTACAATGAGCAGTTCTTC. The encoded protein is CASSARDREYNEQFF.

Comments on this clone: The conserved phenylalanine or tryptophan is not found at the CDR3 terminus, so this likely reflects a read error. The chain joins TRBV7-9 to TRBJ2-4; no clear D. Between the trimmed V and J ends, which lost 2 bases and 3 bases, there was a span of 14 bases. Germline assignment: CDR1 SEHNR and CDR2 FQNEAQ (reference sequence). The CDR3 extends over 16 amino acids. The CDR3 loop reads CASSLLSSWGKNIQYL. CDR3 sequence (DNA): TGTGCCAGCAGCTTACTGTCTTCGTGGGGCAAAAACATTCAGTACCTC.

This chain uses TRBV7-9 with TRBJ2-7; D not certain. Germline CDR1 is SEHNR and CDR2 is FQNEAQ (reference sequence). The CDR3 totals 12 residues. V lost 3 bases to trimming and J lost 0 bases, with 3 bases between them. CDR3 sequence: CASSFSSYEQYF. The DNA for the CDR3 is TGTGCCAGCAGCTTCAGCTCCTACGAGCAGTACTTC. The full variable domain, with the rest looked up from reference TRBV7-9 and TRBJ2-7, is DTGVSQNPRHKITKRGQNVTFRCDPISEHNRLYWYRQTLGQGPEFLTYFQNEAQLEKSRLLSDRFSAERPKGSFSTLEIQRTEQGDSAMYLCASSFSSYEQYFGPGTRLTVT.

This clone was counted a few times. The chain carries TRBV5-8 and TRBJ1-2, with 7 bases that match TRBD1. Germline-derived CDR1 and CDR2 are SGHTS and YDEGEE. The junction had 11 bases not matched to a gene; V was cut back by 3 bases and J by 6 bases. This CDR3 spans 15 amino acids. CDR3 sequence reads: CASSSPDRVLNGYTF. CDR3 in DNA: TGTGCCAGCAGCTCGCCTGACAGGGTCCTAAATGGCTACACCTTC. The full variable domain, rest sourced from reference TRBV5-8 and TRBJ1-2, is EAGVTQSPTHLIKTRGQQATLRCSPISGHTSVYWYQQALGLGLQFLLWYDEGEERNRGNFPPRFSGRQFPNYSSELNVNALELEDSALYLCASSSPDRVLNGYTFGSGTRLTVV.

This rearrangement joins TRBV5-4 to TRBJ2-4, with TRBD1 identical over 9 bases. Unmatched junction bases numbered 10, after V lost 1 base and J lost 8 bases. CDR1 and CDR2 (germline): SGHNT, YYREEE (reference sequence). This CDR3 contains 16 residues. As DNA, the CDR3 is TGTGCCAGCAGCTTGATCACGGGACAGGGAAGGGACATTCAGTACTTC. Translated: CASSLITGQGRDIQYF.

A few counts support this clone. This chain uses TRBV5-1 with TRBJ2-5, with D perhaps TRBD1 (8 bases). This CDR3 is 14 amino acids long. Trimming left V 7 bases short and J 7 bases short, with 20 bases between. CDR1 and CDR2 (germline): SGHRS, YFSETQ. CDR3 loop: CASGKTDREGTQYF. DNA for the CDR3: TGCGCCAGCGGTAAAACGGACAGGGAGGGGACCCAGTACTTC.

This clone showed up just a few times. This chain connects TRBV4-3 to TRBJ2-1; 7 nucleotides match TRBD1. The germline CDR1 and CDR2 sequences are LGHNA and YSLEER. V shed 1 base and J 5 bases; nucleotides not matched to a gene: 5. This CDR3 comprises 15 residues. This chain's CDR3 is CASSQGQGSNNEQFF. Written as DNA, the CDR3 is TGCGCCAGCAGCCAAGGACAGGGTTCTAACAATGAGCAGTTCTTC.

There are a few counts of this clone. The chain couples TRBV7-2 to TRBJ1-1, with D possibly TRBD1 on 5 matching bases. The ends were cut back, 5 bases at V and 7 bases at J, with 26 bases in the middle. Germline-derived CDR1 and CDR2 are SGHTA and FQGNSA. This CDR3 region has 17 residues. As DNA, the CDR3 is TGTGCCAGCAGCCTGCAGTGGGTAGGAAGGGGATGGGATGAAGCTTTCTTT. Amino acids: CASSLQWVGRGWDEAFF.

V and J are TRBV18 and TRBJ1-1; 9 bases align to TRBD1. The trim removed 2 bases at V and 5 bases at J, leaving 6 bases unmatched. The CDR3 sequence is 15 residues long. The germline gives CDR1 KGHSH, CDR2 LQKENI. CDR3 amino acids: CASSPETGGRTEAFF. The CDR3 nucleotides are TGTGCCAGCTCACCAGAGACAGGGGGACGGACTGAAGCTTTCTTT. The full variable domain, with the rest looked up from reference TRBV18 and TRBJ1-1, is NAGVMQNPRHLVRRRGQEARLRCSPMKGHSHVYWYRQLPEEGLKFMVYLQKENIIDESGMPKERFSAEFPKEGPSILRIQQVVRGDSAAYFCASSPETGGRTEAFFGQGTRLTVV.

The gene calls are TRBV7-2 and TRBJ2-4; 8 bases align to TRBD1. CDR3 length: 14 amino acids. V lost 5 bases, J lost 5 bases, and 5 bases stayed unmatched. The germline CDR1 and CDR2 sequences are SGHTA and FQGNSA. The CDR3 nucleotides are TGTGCCAGCAGCCCCACAGGGGGAGAAAACATTCAGTACTTC. Its translation is CASSPTGGENIQYF. The full variable domain, with the rest looked up from reference TRBV7-2 and TRBJ2-4, is GAGVSQSPSNKVTEKGKDVELRCDPISGHTALYWYRQSLGQGLEFLIYFQGNSAPDKSGLPSDRFSAERTGGSVSTLTIQRTQQEDSAVYLCASSPTGGENIQYFGAGTRLSVL.

Only a few counts were recorded for this clone. The CDR3 sequence is CASSPGETGFEQPQHF. CDR3 coding DNA: TGCGCCAGCAGCCCGGGTGAGACAGGGTTTGAACAGCCCCAGCATTTT. The rearrangement links TRBV5-1 to TRBJ1-5; 7 nucleotides align to TRBD1. The trim removed 4 bases at V and 7 bases at J, leaving 14 bases unmatched. The CDR3 has 16 residues. CDR1 is SGHRS and CDR2 is YFSETQ in the germline V gene. Looking up the rest from reference TRBV5-1 and TRBJ1-5 gives the full variable domain: KAGVTQTPRYLIKTRGQQVTLSCSPISGHRSVSWYQQTPGQGLQFLFEYFSETQRNKGNFPGRFSGRQFSNSRSEMNVSTLELGDSALYLCASSPGETGFEQPQHFGDGTRLSIL.

The chain joins TRBV9 to TRBJ2-2; D uncertain. Germline CDR1 reads SGDLS; CDR2 reads YYNGEE. V gave up 4 bases and J gave up 3 bases, with 10 bases separating them. The CDR3 contains 14 residues. The CDR3 region has the DNA TGTGCCAGCAGCCCCCGCGGTGACACCGGGGAGCTGTTTTTT. It is translated as CASSPRGDTGELFF.

J is TRBJ2-4 and V is TRBV7-3; the match to TRBD1 covers 7 bases. V shed 0 bases and J 9 bases; nucleotides not matched to a gene: 5. Germline V CDR1 and CDR2: SGHTA, FQGTGA. The CDR3 loop spans 14 amino acids. CDR3 nucleotide sequence: TGTGCCAGCAGCTTAACCGGGACAGAGGGCATTCAGTACTTC. It translates to CASSLTGTEGIQYF.

This clone was detected only a few times. The CDR3 region has the DNA TGTGCCAGCAGTGAAGGGACAAAGAACACTGAAGCTTTCTTT. As protein: CASSEGTKNTEAFF. The chain uses TRBV2 and TRBJ1-1; tentatively, D is TRBD1 (5 bases). CDR3 length: 14 residues. Germline values: CDR1 SNHLY, CDR2 FYNNEI. The germline V and J ends were trimmed by 1 base and 1 base, with 7 bases remaining between them.

The chain combines TRBV29-1 with TRBJ2-5; D ambiguous. CDR1 and CDR2 (germline): SQVTM, ANQGSEA. V was shortened by 3 bases and J by 4 bases, with 6 bases between the two germline ends. CDR3 size: 11 residues. DNA of the CDR3: TGCAGCGTTGATCCGGGAGAGACCCAGTACTTC. Its protein product is CSVDPGETQYF.

V is TRBV7-2 and J is TRBJ1-2; TRBD1 agrees at 8 bases. The V segment lost 4 bases and the J segment 4 bases; nucleotides outside the gene matches: 2. Germline loops: CDR1 SGHTA, CDR2 FQGNSA. This CDR3 has 13 amino acids. The CDR3 DNA sequence: TGTGCCAGCAGCTCTGGACAGGGCTATGGCTACACCTTC. Its translation is CASSSGQGYGYTF.

This clone was found a few times. The junction shows a germline mismatch at one end, possibly a read error. The rearrangement uses TRBV11-2 and TRBJ2-4; TRBD2 aligns across 9 bases. The CDR3 consists of 16 residues. CDR1 and CDR2 from the germline V gene are SGHAT and FQNNGV. CDR3 residues: CASSLAGGGARNIQYF. In DNA form, the CDR3 reads TGTGCCAGCAGCTTAGCAGGCGGGGGGGCCAGAAACATTCAGTACTTC.

The CDR3 here is CASSSRGGKDDGYTF. The CDR3 DNA is TGTGCCAGCAGCTCGAGGGGGGGTAAAGACGACGGCTACACCTTC. The genes are TRBV7-6 and TRBJ1-2; D is possibly TRBD1 (6 bases). V was pared by 4 bases and J by 8 bases, with 20 bases between. CDR1 SGHVS and CDR2 FNYEAQ come from the germline V gene. The CDR3 totals 15 residues.

The chain carries TRBV11-2 and TRBJ1-2; D call uncertain. Trimming removed 0 bases from V and 2 bases from J, with 7 bases in between. The CDR3 runs 14 residues. Per germline, CDR1 SGHAT and CDR2 FQNNGV. CDR3 loop: CASSLEAGNYGYTF. CDR3 bases: TGTGCCAGCAGCTTAGAAGCCGGGAACTATGGCTACACCTTC. Combining the CDR3 with reference TRBV11-2 and TRBJ1-2 gives the whole variable domain EAGVAQSPRYKIIEKRQSVAFWCNPISGHATLYWYQQILGQGPKLLIQFQNNGVVDDSQLPKDRFSAERLKGVDSTLKIQPAKLEDSAVYLCASSLEAGNYGYTFGSGTRLTVV.

V and J are TRBV10-1 and TRBJ2-5, with 7 bases fitting TRBD1. TRBJ2-7 explains the end of the DNA better; the J call may be wrong. CDR3 length: 14 residues. The V gene's germline CDR1 is WNHNN and CDR2 SYGVQD (reference sequence). The CDR3 loop reads CASSRTGRPYEQYF. The CDR3 nucleotides read TGCGCCAGCAGTAGGACAGGAAGGCCCTACGAGCAGTACTTC.

The CDR3 region is CASSSRDRGNLGSEQFF. CDR3 in DNA: TGTGCCAGCAGCTCCCGGGACAGGGGAAATCTGGGCAGTGAGCAGTTCTTC. This sequence joins TRBV7-2 and TRBJ2-1, with 10 bases matching TRBD1. V lost 4 bases and J lost 9; bases outside the gene matches: 15. CDR3 size: 17 residues. Germline CDR1 SGHTA, CDR2 FQGNSA.

This clone was counted between two and nine times. V is TRBV6-5 and J is TRBJ2-1; 8 positions agree with TRBD2. Trimming removed 4 bases from V and 8 bases from J; junction bases left unmatched: 13. CDR1 and CDR2 (germline): MNHEY, SVGAGI. The CDR3 runs to 16 residues. The CDR3 protein is CASSSRGGFDLDEQFF. CDR3 nucleotide sequence: TGTGCCAGCAGTTCTCGGGGGGGATTTGATTTGGATGAGCAGTTCTTC.

This clone was detected only a few times. The genes are TRBV23-1 and TRBJ2-6; 11 bases are a match to TRBD1. TRBV23-1 is placed among ORFs of uncertain function. Trimming at V came to 3 bases and at J to 1 base, leaving 8 bases not matched to a gene. CDR3 length: 19 residues. CDR3 in DNA: TGCGCCAGCAGTCATGAGGCCGGGACAGGGGGGTCTGGGGCCAACGTCCTGACTTTC. Its protein is CASSHEAGTGGSGANVLTF.